This entry lists 17 T cell receptor beta chains sequenced from one sample in a study of cytotoxic CD8 clonotypes in ibrutinib-treated CLL. The data were produced by immunoSEQ multiplex PCR, yet TCRdb's version contains in-frame clones alone and is incomplete. The sample contains 95,000 to 100,000 clones, around four fifths of which appear only once. The source was PBMCs, collected after 12 months of ibrutinib treatment. These receptor sequences come from a human donor with chronic lymphocytic leukemia.

This clone showed up just once. The rearrangement uses TRBV6-6 and TRBJ2-3; TRBD1 is a possible D gene (6 bases). The germline V gene has CDR1 MNHNY and CDR2 SVGAGI (reference sequence). The V end lost 5 bases, the J end lost 0 bases, and 9 bases lay between the germline ends. The CDR3 runs 14 residues. The CDR3 protein is CASSPGASTDTQYF. Written as DNA, the CDR3 is TGTGCCAGCAGTCCAGGGGCTAGCACAGATACGCAGTATTTT.

The chain recombines TRBV6-4 with TRBJ1-6; D might be TRBD1 (5 bases). This CDR3 has 15 residues. Trimming stripped 5 bases from V and 7 bases from J, with 15 bases between. Per germline, CDR1 MRHNA and CDR2 SNTAGT. The DNA of the CDR3 is TGTGCCAGCAGTTTAGACGGGGGTGGGAATTCACCCCTCCACTTT. This encodes CASSLDGGGNSPLHF.

The genes are TRBV7-3 and TRBJ2-3; 8 bases line up with TRBD2. Germline V gives CDR1 SGHTA, CDR2 FQGTGA. The J segment lost 2 bases and the V segment lost 1 base, leaving 5 bases of the junction unmatched. The CDR3 extends over 16 amino acids. The DNA of the CDR3 is TGTGCCAGCAGCTTAAACCAGCGGGGGACCACAGATACGCAGTATTTT. It specifies CASSLNQRGTTDTQYF.

The chain carries TRBV9 and TRBJ1-5; 7 nucleotides match TRBD1. CDR3 size: 14 residues. Germline CDR1 reads SGDLS; CDR2 reads YYNGEE. V was pared by 3 bases and J by 6 bases, with 6 bases of the junction left unmatched. Here the CDR3 DNA reads TGTGCCAGCAGCGGTGACAGGGACACTCAGCCCCAGCATTTT. This gives the protein CASSGDRDTQPQHF.

This clone has more than one count but fewer than ten. The V call is TRBV9, the J call TRBJ2-5; perhaps D is TRBD1 or TRBD2 (7 bases each). This CDR3 region has 15 residues. In germline, CDR1 is SGDLS, CDR2 YYNGEE. V was clipped by 4 bases and J by 5 bases, with 18 bases between them. CDR3 bases: TGTGCCAGCAGCCGAGCGGGGACAGCGGTCGAGACCCAGTACTTC. It codes for CASSRAGTAVETQYF. Full variable domain (outside the CDR3, taken from reference TRBV9 and TRBJ2-5): DSGVTQTPKHLITATGQRVTLRCSPRSGDLSVYWYQQSLDQGLQFLIQYYNGEERAKGNILERFSAQQFPDLHSELNLSSLELGDSALYFCASSRAGTAVETQYFGPGTRLLVL.

The rearrangement joins TRBV5-6 to TRBJ1-2; TRBD1 aligns across 9 bases. CDR3 length: 14 amino acids. The germline V gene encodes CDR1 SGHDT and CDR2 YYEEEE. V trimming: 5 bases; J trimming: 2 bases; junction bases outside the gene matches: 4. The CDR3 is CASRSGQGNYGYTF. The CDR3 nucleotides read TGTGCCAGCAGATCGGGACAGGGAAACTATGGCTACACCTTC.

V and J are TRBV6-6 and TRBJ2-5, with TRBD1 as a possible D gene (5 bases). The germline V gene has CDR1 MNHNY and CDR2 SVGAGI (reference sequence). V dropped 6 bases and J dropped 3 bases, with 14 bases sitting between them. The CDR3 has 14 residues. As DNA, the CDR3 is TGTGCCAGCAGCTCCAGGACATGGGAAGAGACCCAGTACTTC. It is translated as CASSSRTWEETQYF.

The CDR3 coding sequence is TGTGCCAGCCTCAGACAGGGGACCTACGAGCAGTACTTC. Protein: CASLRQGTYEQYF. The V call is TRBV28, the J call TRBJ2-7, with 8 nucleotides matching TRBD1. Germline values: CDR1 MDHEN, CDR2 SYDVKM. The CDR3 is made up of 13 amino acids. V shed 8 bases, J shed 2 bases, and the junction held 5 bases outside the gene matches.

Remarks on this clone: Other DNA sequences in the sample encode the same CDR3. This rearrangement joins TRBV5-1 to TRBJ2-3; D not resolved. CDR1 and CDR2 (germline): SGHRS, YFSETQ. This CDR3 is 11 amino acids long. Deletions cut 0 bases from V and 4 bases from J, with 0 bases between. CDR3 loop: CASSLADTQYF. Written as DNA, the CDR3 is TGCGCCAGCAGCTTGGCAGATACGCAGTATTTT. Using reference TRBV5-1 and TRBJ2-3 for the parts outside the CDR3, the full variable domain is KAGVTQTPRYLIKTRGQQVTLSCSPISGHRSVSWYQQTPGQGLQFLFEYFSETQRNKGNFPGRFSGRQFSNSRSEMNVSTLELGDSALYLCASSLADTQYFGPGTRLTVL.

The chain joins TRBV7-3 to TRBJ2-7; no reliable D call. This CDR3 has 14 residues. CDR1 and CDR2 (germline): SGHTA, FQGTGA. V shed 5 bases and J shed 3 bases, with 14 bases lying between them. In nucleotides, the CDR3 is TGTGCCAGCAGCCCTTCACCCACCGTCTACGAGCAGTACTTC. It yields the protein CASSPSPTVYEQYF.

The chain carries TRBV11-3 and TRBJ2-4; D is unclear. Per germline, CDR1 SGHNT and CDR2 YENEEA. The CDR3 contains 15 residues. Trimming shortened V by 2 bases and J by 0 bases, and 8 bases separated the two germline ends. Here the CDR3 reads CASSLSELAKNIQYF. For the CDR3, the DNA is TGTGCCAGCAGCTTATCTGAACTAGCCAAAAACATTCAGTACTTC.

The chain joins TRBV18 to TRBJ1-4, with 7 bases fitting TRBD1. The CDR3 extends over 16 amino acids. Germline values: CDR1 KGHSH, CDR2 LQKENI. With 5 bases clipped from V and 5 bases from J, the junction kept 11 bases outside the gene matches. The CDR3 nucleotides read TGTGCCAGCTCAGAAAGACAGGGCAGATCCAATGAAAAACTGTTTTTT. Translation: CASSERQGRSNEKLFF.

The rearrangement joins TRBV7-9 to TRBJ2-1; 13 bases are a match to TRBD2. The CDR3 loop spans 19 amino acids. Looked up from germline, CDR1 is SEHNR and CDR2 is FQNEAQ (reference sequence). V lost 3 bases to trimming and J lost 0 bases; unmatched junction nucleotides: 8. DNA of the CDR3: TGTGCCAGCAGCTTGGCGAGACTAGCGGGGGGTCACTCCTACAATGAGCAGTTCTTC. This gives the protein CASSLARLAGGHSYNEQFF.

This clone showed up just once. The chain has TRBV7-9 and TRBJ1-2, with D perhaps TRBD1 (5 bases). The CDR3 consists of 15 residues. Per the germline V gene, CDR1 is SEHNR and CDR2 is FQNEAQ (reference sequence). Trimming cost V 4 bases and J 6 bases, with 18 bases left between them. The CDR3 sequence is CASSSNPGNSNGYTF. For the CDR3, the DNA is TGTGCCAGCAGCTCAAACCCAGGGAATTCGAATGGCTACACCTTC.

This rearrangement joins TRBV6-1 to TRBJ1-3; possibly TRBD1 for D (6 bases). Deletions cut 5 bases from V and 3 bases from J, with 11 bases between. The germline V gene encodes CDR1 MNHNS and CDR2 SASEGT. This CDR3 is built from 14 residues. CDR3 loop: CASSPRGGGNTIYF. In nucleotides, the CDR3 is TGTGCCAGCAGTCCTAGAGGGGGTGGAAACACCATATATTTT.

This clone was observed once. CDR3 DNA sequence: TGTGCCATCAGTGCCCGGACTAGCGGGGGGGCGGACGAGCAGTACTTC. This encodes CAISARTSGGADEQYF. The chain links TRBV10-3 to TRBJ2-7, with TRBD2 matching 15 bases. From germline, CDR1 is ENHRY and CDR2 SYGVKD. The CDR3 consists of 16 residues. With 4 bases clipped from V and 5 bases from J, the junction kept 6 bases outside the gene matches.

V and J are TRBV6-1 and TRBJ1-2, with TRBD1 matching over 7 bases. Germline-derived CDR1 and CDR2 are MNHNS and SASEGT. The CDR3 length is 14 residues. Trimming cost V 11 bases and J 0 bases; bases outside gene matches: 9. The CDR3 DNA is TGTGCCGTGGGCAGGGGGACACCTAACTATGGCTACACCTTC. Translation: CAVGRGTPNYGYTF.